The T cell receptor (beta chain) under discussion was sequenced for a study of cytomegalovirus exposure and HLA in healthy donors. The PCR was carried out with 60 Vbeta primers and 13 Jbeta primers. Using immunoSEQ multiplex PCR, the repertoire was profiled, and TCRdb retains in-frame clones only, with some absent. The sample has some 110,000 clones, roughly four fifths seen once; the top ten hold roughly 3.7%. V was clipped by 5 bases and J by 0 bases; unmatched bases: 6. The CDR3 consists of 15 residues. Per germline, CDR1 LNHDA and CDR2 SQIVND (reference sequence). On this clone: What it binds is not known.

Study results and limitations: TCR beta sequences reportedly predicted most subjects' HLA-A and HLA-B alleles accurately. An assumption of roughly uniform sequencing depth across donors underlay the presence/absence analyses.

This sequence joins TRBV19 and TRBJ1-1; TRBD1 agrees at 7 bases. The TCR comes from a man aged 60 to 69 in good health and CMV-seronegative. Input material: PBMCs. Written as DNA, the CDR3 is TGTGCCAGTAGTCGACAGGGTTGGATGAACACTGAAGCTTTCTTT. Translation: CASSRQGWMNTEAFF.